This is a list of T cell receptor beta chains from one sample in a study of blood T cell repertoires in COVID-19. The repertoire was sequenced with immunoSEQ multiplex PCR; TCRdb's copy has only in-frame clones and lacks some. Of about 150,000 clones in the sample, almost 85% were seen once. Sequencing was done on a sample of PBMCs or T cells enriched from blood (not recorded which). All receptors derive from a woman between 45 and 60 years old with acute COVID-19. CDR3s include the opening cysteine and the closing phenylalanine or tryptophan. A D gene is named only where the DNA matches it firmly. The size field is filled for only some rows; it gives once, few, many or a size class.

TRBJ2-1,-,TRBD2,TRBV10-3,TGTGCCATCAGTGAGGAGGGCGGGAGCTCCTACAATGAGCAGTTCTTC,CAISEEGGSSYNEQFF
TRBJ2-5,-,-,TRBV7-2,TGTGCCAGCAGCCTATACCAAGAGACCCAGTACTTC,CASSLYQETQYF
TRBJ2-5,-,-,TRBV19,TGTGCCAGTAGTATGGGTTCCAGGGCCCAGTACTTC,CASSMGSRAQYF
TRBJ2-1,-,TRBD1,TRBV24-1,TGTGCCACCAGTGATGGGGACAGTCATGAGCAGTTCTTC,CATSDGDSHEQFF
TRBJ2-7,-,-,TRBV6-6,TGTGCCAGCAGTTACTCCCAGGGTGGCTACGAGCAGTACTTC,CASSYSQGGYEQYF
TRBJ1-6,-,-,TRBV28,TGTGCCAGCAGTTCTAGGGGTTCACCCCTCCACTTT,CASSSRGSPLHF
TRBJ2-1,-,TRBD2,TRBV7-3,TGTGCCAGCAGCCCACACGCGGGAGGGGGATACAATGAGCAGTTCTTC,CASSPHAGGGYNEQFF
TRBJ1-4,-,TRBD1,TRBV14,TGTGCCAGCAGCCAATACAGGGGAGGCGAAAAACTGTTTTTT,CASSQYRGGEKLFF
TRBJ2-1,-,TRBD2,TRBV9,TGTGCCAGCAGCTACGGGACTAGCGGGAGCTATGAGCAGTTCTTC,CASSYGTSGSYEQFF
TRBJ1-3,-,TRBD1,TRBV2,TGTGCCAGCAGAATTACTGCAGGGGGTGGCACCTCTGGAAACACCATATATTTT,CASRITAGGGTSGNTIYF
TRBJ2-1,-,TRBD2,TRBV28,TGTGCCAGCAGGGTAGGACTAGCGGAGTCGGATGAGCAGTTCTTC,CASRVGLAESDEQFF
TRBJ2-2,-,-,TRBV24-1,TGTGCCACCAGTGACCCTAGGTCTACCGGGGAGCTGTTTTTT,CATSDPRSTGELFF
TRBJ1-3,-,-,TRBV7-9,TGTGCCAGCAGGTCTGGATCACAGGCGTCTGGAAACACCATATATTTT,CASRSGSQASGNTIYF
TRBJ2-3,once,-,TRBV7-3,TGTGCCAGCAGCTCCTTAGGGAGGGATACGCAGTATTTT,CASSSLGRDTQYF
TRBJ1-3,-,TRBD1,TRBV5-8,TGTGCCAGCAGCCCCTCGGGACAGGGGCGCTCCTCTGGAAACACCATATATTTT,CASSPSGQGRSSGNTIYF
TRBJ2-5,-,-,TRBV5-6,TGTGCCAGCAGCTTTCCTGGGACATCGGATCAAGAGACCCAGTACTTC,CASSFPGTSDQETQYF
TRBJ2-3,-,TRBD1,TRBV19,TGTGCCAGTAGTTTTCAGGGGGCAGTAGGCACAGATACGCAGTATTTT,CASSFQGAVGTDTQYF
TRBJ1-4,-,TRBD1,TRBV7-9,TGTGCCAGCAGCTTGCAAGACAGGGCGGGGGAAAAACTGTTTTTT,CASSLQDRAGEKLFF
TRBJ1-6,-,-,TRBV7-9,TGTGCCAGCAGCTCGCGCCCCGGGTCGGGGGGAAATTCACCCCTCCACTTT,CASSSRPGSGGNSPLHF
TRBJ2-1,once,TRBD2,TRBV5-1,TGCGCCAGCAGCAAGGAAGTAGCGGGAGGAGAGAATGAGCAGTTCTTC,CASSKEVAGGENEQFF
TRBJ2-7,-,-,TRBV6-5,TGTGCCAGCAGTTACTCGGCCCCGGGTCGGCACGAGCAGTACTTC,CASSYSAPGRHEQYF
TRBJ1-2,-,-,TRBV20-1,TGCAGTGCTAGTCGGGGGGTTAGCTATGGCTACACCTTC,CSASRGVSYGYTF
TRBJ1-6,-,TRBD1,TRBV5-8,TGTGCCAGCAGCCCCGGGACAGGGAATTCACCCCTCCACTTT,CASSPGTGNSPLHF
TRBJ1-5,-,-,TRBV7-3,TGTGCCAGCAGCTTAAGCGGGACCAGCAATCAGCCCCAGCATTTT,CASSLSGTSNQPQHF
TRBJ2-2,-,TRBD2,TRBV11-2,TGTGCCAGCACCTTGGGACTGAAGCGGGACGGGGAGCTGTTTTTT,CASTLGLKRDGELFF
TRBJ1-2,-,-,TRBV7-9,TGTGCCAGCAGCTTAGGACTCCTCGCGGGGGGTTTGAACTATGGCTACACCTTC,CASSLGLLAGGLNYGYTF
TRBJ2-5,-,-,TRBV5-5,TGTGCCAGCAGCTTGGATAGGGGACAACGTTTCGAGACCCAGTACTTC,CASSLDRGQRFETQYF
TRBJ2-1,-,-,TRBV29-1,TGCAGCGTTGAAGATGCCCCGGGTAACCTCAATGAGCAGTTCTTC,CSVEDAPGNLNEQFF
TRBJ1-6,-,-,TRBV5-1,TGCGCCAGCAGCTTGAACGCAGGCAATTCACCCCTCCACTTT,CASSLNAGNSPLHF
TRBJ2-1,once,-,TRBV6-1,TGTGCCAGCAGTGAAGGCCGGAATGAGCAGTTCTTC,CASSEGRNEQFF
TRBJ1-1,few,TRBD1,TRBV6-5,TGTGCCAGCAGTTTTGGACAGGGGCCGGGCATTGAAGCTTTCTTT,CASSFGQGPGIEAFF
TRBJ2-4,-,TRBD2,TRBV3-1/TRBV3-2,TGTGCCAGCAGCCATGGCAAGGGGAGGGTCCCCTTAGCCAAAAACATTCAGTACTTC,CASSHGKGRVPLAKNIQYF
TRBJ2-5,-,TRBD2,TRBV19,TGTGCCAGTAGTAAAGGGGGACTAGCAGCCATCCAAGAGACCCAGTACTTC,CASSKGGLAAIQETQYF
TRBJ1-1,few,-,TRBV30,TGTGCCTGGACCCCAAGACGGGGTCTGAGTGAAGCTTTCTTT,CAWTPRRGLSEAFF
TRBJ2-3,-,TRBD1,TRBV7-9,TGTGCCAGCAGTCCACTCCCGGGACAGAGCACAGATACGCAGTATTTT,CASSPLPGQSTDTQYF
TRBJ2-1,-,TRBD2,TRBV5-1,TGCGCCAGCAGCTTGGCCCCCCTGGGACTAGCGGCGTACAATGAGCAGTTCTTC,CASSLAPLGLAAYNEQFF
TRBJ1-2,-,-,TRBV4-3,TGCGCCAGCAGCCCCTCAAGTACCCCCTACGGCTACACCTTC,CASSPSSTPYGYTF
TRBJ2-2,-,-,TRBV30,TGTGCCTGGAGTGTACTGGCCTGGCGCGGGCCGACGAACACCGGGGAGCTGTTTTTT,CAWSVLAWRGPTNTGELFF
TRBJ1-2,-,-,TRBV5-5,TGTGCCAGCAGCGATCGAGGACAGAGGACCCATGGCTACACCTTC,CASSDRGQRTHGYTF
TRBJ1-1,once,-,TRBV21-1,TGTGCCAGCATTTTTGGCAGGGATGAATGTTATCGGAACACTGAAGCTTTCTTT,CASIFGRDECYRNTEAFF
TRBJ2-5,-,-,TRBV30,TGTGCCTTTCAACGGGAGATATGGAGAGAGACCCAGTACTTC,CAFQREIWRETQYF
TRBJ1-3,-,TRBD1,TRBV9,TGTGCCAGCAGCGTCCTACAGGGGGACTCTGGAAACACCATATATTTT,CASSVLQGDSGNTIYF
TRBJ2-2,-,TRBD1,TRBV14,TGTGCCAGCAGCAAACAGGGGGCGCAGACCGGGGAGCTGTTTTTT,CASSKQGAQTGELFF
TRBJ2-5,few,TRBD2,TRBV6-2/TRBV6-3,TGTGCCAGCAGTTACGGCGTAGCGGGAGGAGAGACCCAGTACTTC,CASSYGVAGGETQYF
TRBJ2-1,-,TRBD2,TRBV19,TGTGCCAGTAGTATAGCGGGAGGGACATCCGGCAATGAGCAGTTCTTC,CASSIAGGTSGNEQFF